Each of the 30 T cell receptor beta chains below was sequenced from the same sample in a study of shared clonotypes between healthy human individuals (dated by TCRdb to the early 2020s). The library relied on the immunoSEQ multiplex PCR assay. The table comes from immuneACCESS by way of TCRdb, which keeps in-frame sequences with V and J called. Part of the clones is missing from these tables; in studies checked, under half for an unresolved V gene and the rest for unknown reasons. The sample data list 2 million to 2.5 million clones, and 85% to 95% of these were observed just once. Approximately 0.4% of the sample rests with the top ten. Sequencing input: naive CD4+ T cells from PBMCs. The intended sense of this specimen's cell subset or site label: CD45RA+ positively selected. These receptor sequences come from a man aged 18 to 29 in good health. Some clones in this sample may be carry-over from other donors' samples.

The V and J genes are TRBV28 and TRBJ1-4; maybe TRBD1 (5 bases). The CDR3 runs to 13 residues. V shed 9 bases and J shed 2 bases, with 10 bases lying between them. Germline V gives CDR1 MDHEN, CDR2 SYDVKM. This chain's CDR3 is CASIGVTNEKLFF. The CDR3 coding sequence is TGTGCCAGTATAGGGGTTACTAATGAAAAACTGTTTTTT. The whole variable domain, remainder taken from reference TRBV28 and TRBJ1-4, is DVKVTQSSRYLVKRTGEKVFLECVQDMDHENMFWYRQDPGLGLRLIYFSYDVKMKEKGDIPEGYSVSREKKERFSLILESASTNQTSMYLCASIGVTNEKLFFGSGTQLSVL.

This clone was found a few times. V is TRBV28 and J is TRBJ2-7, with unresolved D. Trimming shortened V by 5 bases and J by 7 bases, and 9 bases separated the two germline ends. Germline CDR1 and CDR2: MDHEN and SYDVKM. This CDR3 has 11 residues. CDR3 sequence (DNA): TGTGCCAGCAGTAACGTCAGGGAGCAGTACTTC. Translating gives CASSNVREQYF.

This chain links TRBV7-9 with TRBJ1-5; the D is unclear. V was cut by 2 bases and J by 0 bases, with 14 bases left in between. Germline loops: CDR1 SEHNR, CDR2 FQNEAQ (reference sequence). This CDR3 has 17 residues. In DNA form, the CDR3 reads TGTGCCAGCAGCTTAAGTAGGAAAGGGCTTAGCAATCAGCCCCAGCATTTT. Residues: CASSLSRKGLSNQPQHF. Variable domain in full (rest from reference TRBV7-9 and TRBJ1-5): DTGVSQNPRHKITKRGQNVTFRCDPISEHNRLYWYRQTLGQGPEFLTYFQNEAQLEKSRLLSDRFSAERPKGSFSTLEIQRTEQGDSAMYLCASSLSRKGLSNQPQHFGDGTRLSIL.

V and J are TRBV5-4 and TRBJ2-5; TRBD2 matches 14 bases. CDR3 size: 16 residues. Germline V gene data show CDR1 as SGHNT and CDR2 as YYREEE (reference sequence). Trimming cost V 4 bases and J 4 bases; bases outside gene matches: 6. Written as DNA, the CDR3 is TGTGCCAGCAGCCAAGGACTAGCGGGAGGCCGAGAGACCCAGTACTTC. Translation: CASSQGLAGGRETQYF.

This clone showed up just a few times. The chain combines TRBV5-1 with TRBJ1-2; TRBD1 is a possible D gene (5 bases). This CDR3 region has 13 residues. Between the trimmed V and J ends, which lost 4 bases and 5 bases, there was a span of 12 bases. Germline values: CDR1 SGHRS, CDR2 YFSETQ. The CDR3 DNA follows: TGCGCCAGCAGCAGGGACGACCAATATGGCTACACCTTC. Protein product: CASSRDDQYGYTF.

The chain has TRBV2 and TRBJ2-7; 12 bases fit TRBD2. The CDR3 runs to 15 residues. J was trimmed by 4 bases and V by 8 bases; bases with no gene match: 9. Germline loops: CDR1 SNHLY, CDR2 FYNNEI. The DNA for the CDR3 is TGTGCCAGCGCTAGCGGGAGGGCCGGGGTGTACGAGCAGTACTTC. Protein product: CASASGRAGVYEQYF.

This clone was seen a handful of times. The V call is TRBV10-3, the J call TRBJ1-1; 10 positions match TRBD1. V lost 4 bases to trimming and J lost 4 bases; unmatched junction nucleotides: 0. CDR1 is ENHRY, CDR2 SYGVKD, per germline. The CDR3 is made up of 13 amino acids. CDR3 protein: CAISGTGGTEAFF. CDR3 nucleotide sequence: TGTGCCATCAGTGGGACAGGGGGCACTGAAGCTTTCTTT.

As to this clone: Other DNA sequences of this sample code for an identical CDR3. V is TRBV7-9 and J is TRBJ2-7; no firm D call. Germline V gene sequence: CDR1 SEHNR, CDR2 FQNEAQ (reference sequence). The CDR3 is 12 residues long. The V end was cut by 1 base, the J end by 2 bases, with 3 bases between. The CDR3 nucleotides are TGTGCCAGCAGCTTAGAAACCTACGAGCAGTACTTC. This gives the protein CASSLETYEQYF.

The chain employs TRBV30 and TRBJ1-6, with D possibly TRBD1 on 5 matching bases. This CDR3 is 13 amino acids long. The V end was cut by 4 bases, the J end by 7 bases, with 11 bases between. CDR1 GTSNPN and CDR2 SVGIG come from the germline V gene (reference sequence). CDR3 sequence (DNA): TGTGCCTGGAAGAACAGGTGGAATTCACCCCTCCACTTT. It yields the protein CAWKNRWNSPLHF.

V usage is TRBV6-1 and J usage is TRBJ1-5; 8 positions agree with TRBD1. Germline-derived CDR1 and CDR2 are MNHNS and SASEGT. The CDR3 covers 17 residues. J gave up 5 bases and V 3 bases, and 12 bases lay outside the gene matches. The CDR3 DNA reads TGTGCCAGCAGTGATCTCAGGGGGCTCCAGGTCCATCAGCCCCAGCATTTT. This gives the protein CASSDLRGLQVHQPQHF.

The rearrangement links TRBV5-4 to TRBJ2-5; 9 bases align to TRBD2. The germline CDR1 and CDR2 sequences are SGHNT and YYREEE (reference sequence). With V trimmed by 4 bases and J by 5 bases, 9 bases remained unmatched. There are 15 residues in the CDR3. CDR3 amino acids: CASSDSGRVGETQYF. The CDR3 DNA reads TGTGCCAGCAGCGATAGCGGGAGAGTCGGCGAGACCCAGTACTTC. The full variable domain, with the rest looked up from reference TRBV5-4 and TRBJ2-5, is ETGVTQSPTHLIKTRGQQVTLRCSSQSGHNTVSWYQQALGQGPQFIFQYYREEENGRGNFPPRFSGLQFPNYSSELNVNALELDDSALYLCASSDSGRVGETQYFGPGTRLLVL.

This clone was detected only once. CDR3: CASSDRTVPSYEQYF. DNA for the CDR3: TGTGCCAGCAGTGATCGGACAGTCCCCTCCTACGAGCAGTACTTC. This chain connects TRBV6-1 to TRBJ2-7, with D tentatively TRBD1 (6 bases). There are 15 residues in the CDR3. The V gene's germline CDR1 is MNHNS and CDR2 SASEGT. With 3 bases removed from V and 0 bases from J, the gap between germline ends came to 12 bases.

The chain couples TRBV10-2 to TRBJ2-6; D is unclear. The CDR3 extends over 17 amino acids. Trimming stripped 3 bases from V and 1 base from J, with 13 bases between. The germline gives CDR1 WSHSY, CDR2 SAAADI. The CDR3 is CASSDLRQGSGANVLTF. The CDR3 bases are TGCGCCAGCAGTGACTTACGACAAGGATCTGGGGCCAACGTCCTGACTTTC.

The chain recombines TRBV4-2 with TRBJ2-5, with TRBD1 matching 10 bases. The CDR3 sequence is 19 residues long. Germline loops: CDR1 LGHNA, CDR2 YNFKEQ. Trimming cost V 0 bases and J 3 bases; bases outside gene matches: 13. The CDR3 nucleotides are TGTGCCAGCAGCCAAGATCCGGGACAGGGGCGGTTGGGGGAAGAGACCCAGTACTTC. This gives the protein CASSQDPGQGRLGEETQYF.

The genes are TRBV5-1 and TRBJ2-1, with 11 bases aligning to TRBD2. J lost 8 bases, V lost 4 bases, and 14 bases had no gene match. The CDR3 is made up of 17 amino acids. The germline CDR1 and CDR2 sequences are SGHRS and YFSETQ. CDR3 sequence: CASSVRGLAGGDHEQFF. Written as DNA, the CDR3 is TGCGCCAGCAGCGTGAGGGGCCTAGCGGGAGGTGACCATGAGCAGTTCTTC.

Here the CDR3 reads CASTPGTSGSYEQFF. The CDR3 DNA reads as TGTGCCAGCACCCCCGGGACTAGCGGGAGCTATGAGCAGTTCTTC. The chain recombines TRBV9 with TRBJ2-1, with TRBD2 matching 14 bases. The germline V gene encodes CDR1 SGDLS and CDR2 YYNGEE. J was trimmed by 8 bases and V by 6 bases; bases with no gene match: 7. CDR3 size: 15 residues.

The chain has TRBV18 and TRBJ2-2; 10 bases agree with TRBD2. The CDR3 spans 16 residues. The J segment lost 3 bases and the V segment lost 1 base, leaving 2 bases of the junction unmatched. Germline assignment: CDR1 KGHSH and CDR2 LQKENI. CDR3: CASSPLSGRDTGELFF. The CDR3 region has the DNA TGTGCCAGCTCACCACTCAGCGGGAGGGACACCGGGGAGCTGTTTTTT.

The chain links TRBV28 to TRBJ2-3, with 8 bases identical to TRBD2. The germline V gene encodes CDR1 MDHEN and CDR2 SYDVKM. The CDR3 spans 16 residues. The trim removed 6 bases at V and 2 bases at J, leaving 10 bases unmatched. CDR3 in DNA: TGTGCCAGCAGGTCCGGTCCGGGAGGGATCACAGATACGCAGTATTTT. Protein sequence: CASRSGPGGITDTQYF.

The genes are TRBV15 and TRBJ2-7; 11 bases agree with TRBD2. Germline assignment: CDR1 LNHNV and CDR2 YYDKDF (reference sequence). Germline trimming cut 0 bases from V and 7 bases from J; bases unmatched to any gene: 11. This CDR3 region has 17 residues. The CDR3 DNA is TGTGCCACCAGCAGAGATGGGCTAGCGGGAGGCATGGGAGAGCAGTACTTC. Its protein is CATSRDGLAGGMGEQYF.

This rearrangement joins TRBV7-2 to TRBJ2-1; 9 bases line up with TRBD2. Per germline, CDR1 SGHTA and CDR2 FQGNSA. The CDR3 runs 16 residues. With 4 bases clipped from V and 4 bases from J, the junction kept 8 bases outside the gene matches. CDR3 bases: TGTGCCAGCAGCTCTCGGTTAGCGGGAGTGTACAATGAGCAGTTCTTC. Translated: CASSSRLAGVYNEQFF.

In this sample, this clone turned up once. This chain connects TRBV12-1 to TRBJ2-1; TRBD2, the D gene given by the table, was not confirmed from the DNA. TRBV12-1 is classified as a pseudogene. CDR3 length: 18 amino acids. CDR3 DNA: TGTGCCAGCAGCCTACGGAAACAATTAGCGGGAGGGCGGAGTGAGCAGTTCTTC. Protein sequence: CASSLRKQLAGGRSEQFF.

The chain employs TRBV25-1 and TRBJ2-1; D perhaps matches TRBD1 (6 bases). CDR1 and CDR2 from the germline V gene are MGHDK and SYGVNS. V lost 8 bases to trimming and J lost 4 bases, with 15 bases between them. CDR3 length: 14 amino acids. The CDR3 DNA follows: TGTGCCAGCTCTCGGACAGCTTCATACAATGAGCAGTTCTTC. As protein: CASSRTASYNEQFF.

A word on this clone: The sample carries other DNA sequences with the same CDR3. The J gene is TRBJ1-5, the V gene TRBV11-2; D is perhaps TRBD1 (6 bases). CDR1 SGHAT and CDR2 FQNNGV come from the germline V gene. Trimming cost V 1 base and J 6 bases, with 10 bases left between them. The CDR3 is made up of 14 amino acids. The CDR3: CASSLAGVGQPQHF. The CDR3 DNA reads TGTGCCAGCAGCTTAGCAGGGGTGGGTCAGCCCCAGCATTTT.

A single count supports this clone. The rearrangement uses TRBV7-2 and TRBJ1-1; 7 bases fit TRBD1. CDR3 length: 14 amino acids. The junction had 10 bases not matched to a gene; V was cut back by 3 bases and J by 9 bases. Germline V gene sequence: CDR1 SGHTA, CDR2 FQGNSA. The CDR3: CASSFTGTVKQAFF. The CDR3 nucleotides read TGTGCCAGCAGCTTCACTGGGACAGTCAAACAAGCTTTCTTT.

The gene calls are TRBV19 and TRBJ1-5; TRBD1 agrees at 8 bases. The CDR3 runs to 16 residues. Germline CDR1 and CDR2: LNHDA and SQIVND (reference sequence). V lost 6 bases and J lost 9; bases outside the gene matches: 16. In DNA form, the CDR3 reads TGTGCCAGTAGCAAGGGACAGGCTAATAGCGGCGGGCCCCAGCATTTT. Translated: CASSKGQANSGGPQHF.

The chain combines TRBV29-1 with TRBJ2-1; either TRBD1 or TRBD2 may supply D (5 bases each). V shed 4 bases and J shed 6 bases, with 22 bases lying between them. The germline gives CDR1 SQVTM, CDR2 ANQGSEA. This CDR3 has 16 residues. This CDR3 reads CSVVRIRDPTTNEQFF. The CDR3 DNA follows: TGCAGCGTTGTTAGAATCCGGGACCCCACCACCAATGAGCAGTTCTTC.

Worth noting for this clone: Different DNA sequences within this sample yield the same CDR3. This rearrangement joins TRBV18 to TRBJ1-1; 7 bases match TRBD1. The CDR3 covers 14 residues. The junction had 6 bases not matched to a gene; V was cut back by 3 bases and J by 5 bases. The germline V gene encodes CDR1 KGHSH and CDR2 LQKENI. The CDR3 DNA reads TGTGCCAGCTCACCGCGACAGGGTGGGACTGAAGCTTTCTTT. Its translation: CASSPRQGGTEAFF.

The chain carries TRBV27 and TRBJ2-1; 8 bases fit TRBD1. V gave up 5 bases and J gave up 1 base; unmatched junction bases: 7. Germline V CDR1 and CDR2: MNHEY, SMNVEV (reference sequence). The CDR3 extends over 16 amino acids. The DNA of the CDR3 is TGTGCCAGCAGTGGACAGGGAGAAAGGTCCTACAATGAGCAGTTCTTC. This sequence encodes CASSGQGERSYNEQFF.

J is TRBJ1-2 and V is TRBV15; D is possibly TRBD1 (5 bases). V was cut by 3 bases and J by 6 bases, with 20 bases left in between. The CDR3 contains 16 residues. Germline V lookup: CDR1 LNHNV, CDR2 YYDKDF (reference sequence). CDR3 residues: CATSRAPGQGTNGYTF. In DNA form, the CDR3 reads TGTGCCACCAGCAGGGCTCCAGGGCAGGGAACGAATGGCTACACCTTC.

The genes are TRBV6-1 and TRBJ2-1; 7 bases are a match to TRBD1. The CDR3 length is 19 residues. Germline CDR1 MNHNS, CDR2 SASEGT. V lost 4 bases and J lost 14; bases outside the gene matches: 29. The CDR3 region is CASSGTGAWASPKTMSKFF. The CDR3 DNA follows: TGTGCCAGCAGTGGAACAGGGGCTTGGGCTAGCCCTAAGACAATGAGCAAGTTCTTC.